The 5 T cell receptor beta chains listed next were all sequenced from one sample in a study of Graves' ophthalmopathy and Graves' hyperthyroidism. Amplification from RNA transcripts yielded the TCR beta CDR3 regions. Second-round multiplex PCR came after first-round RT-PCR with HTBI primers. Using its own MiXCR run on the multiplex PCR reads, TCRdb lists one record per CDR3 protein. The sample lists more than 1,000,000 distinct CDR3 sequences, about 40% occurring once. Sample: peripheral blood or thyroid tissue (not recorded which). Receptors were obtained from an adult man with Graves' hyperthyroidism.

In its sample, this clonotype was seen once. One end of the junction does not line up with germline, which may come from a read error. CDR3 nucleotide sequence: TGTGCCAGCAGTGAATTCCCGGGGCGGGACTTC. This translates into CASSEFPGRDF. The chain links TRBV25-1 to TRBJ2-5, with D perhaps assigned TRBD1 or TRBD2 (5 bases each). The CDR3 sequence is 11 residues long. CDR1 and CDR2 from the germline V gene are MGHDK and SYGVNS.

This sequence joins TRBV25-1 and TRBJ2-5; D possibly matches TRBD1 or TRBD2 (5 bases each). The germline V gene has CDR1 MGHDK and CDR2 SYGVNS. The germline V and J ends were trimmed by 5 bases and 4 bases, with 17 bases remaining between them. The CDR3 length is 15 residues. The CDR3 DNA reads as TGTGCCAGCAGTTTACGCAGGGTTGGGGGAGAGACCCAGTACTTC. Protein: CASSLRRVGGETQYF. Looking up the rest from reference TRBV25-1 and TRBJ2-5 gives the full variable domain: EADIYQTPRYLVIGTGKKITLECSQTMGHDKMYWYQQDPGMELHLIHYSYGVNSTEKGDLSSESTVSRIRTEHFPLTLESARPSHTSQYLCASSLRRVGGETQYFGPGTRLLVL.

This clonotype has more than one count but fewer than ten. This rearrangement joins TRBV19 to TRBJ1-5; D remains unclear. In germline, CDR1 is LNHDA, CDR2 SQIVND (reference sequence). V lost 6 bases, J lost 6 bases, and 15 bases lay in between. The CDR3 has 14 amino acids. The CDR3 DNA reads as TGTGCCAGTAGCCTTGACCGCGCGGGTCAGCCCCAGCATTTT. It yields the protein CASSLDRAGQPQHF.

This clonotype was recorded once. The CDR3 region is CSLAWDSYEQYF. The CDR3, as DNA: TGCAGCTTAGCCTGGGACAGCTACGAGCAGTACTTC. V is TRBV29-1 and J is TRBJ2-7; the match to TRBD1 covers 7 bases. CDR1 is SQVTM and CDR2 is ANQGSEA in the germline V gene. The junction had 7 bases not matched to a gene; V was cut back by 8 bases and J by 3 bases. The CDR3 covers 12 residues.

This clonotype was observed a handful of times. The chain recombines TRBV4-3 with TRBJ1-2, with D perhaps matching TRBD1 (5 bases). V dropped 0 bases and J dropped 5 bases, with 13 bases sitting between them. CDR1 LGHNA and CDR2 YSLEER come from the germline V gene. CDR3 length: 15 residues. This CDR3 reads CASSQDYGGAYGYTF. For the CDR3, the DNA is TGCGCCAGCAGCCAAGATTACGGTGGGGCGTATGGCTACACCTTC.